This T cell receptor (beta chain) comes out of a study of CD8+ T cells in alopecia areata. This clone was counted a single time. Extracted from the samples, RNA was reverse transcribed into cDNA to serve as the sequencing template. TCRdb's copy holds only in-frame clones and misses some; the assay was immunoSEQ multiplex PCR. The table shows some 160,000 clones, with more than 55% occurring only once. Source material: CD8+ T cells sorted from blood. This TCR came from a human donor in good health.

The CDR3: CASRPSSLANYGYTF. The CDR3 coding sequence is TGCGCCAGCAGACCATCGTCCTTAGCTAACTATGGCTACACCTTC. The V call is TRBV5-1, the J call TRBJ1-2, with D unresolved. The germline gives CDR1 SGHRS, CDR2 YFSETQ. CDR3 length: 15 residues. Trimming took off 5 bases at V and 0 bases at J, with 14 bases between the two ends.